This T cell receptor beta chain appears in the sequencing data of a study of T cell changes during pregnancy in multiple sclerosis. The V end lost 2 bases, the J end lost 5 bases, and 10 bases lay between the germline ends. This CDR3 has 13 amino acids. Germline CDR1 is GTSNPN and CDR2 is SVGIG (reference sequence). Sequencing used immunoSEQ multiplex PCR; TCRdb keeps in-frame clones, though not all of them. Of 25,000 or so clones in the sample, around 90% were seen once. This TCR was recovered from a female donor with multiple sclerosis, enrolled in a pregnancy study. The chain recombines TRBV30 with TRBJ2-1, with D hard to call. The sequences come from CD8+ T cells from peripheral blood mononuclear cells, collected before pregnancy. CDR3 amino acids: CAWSFDGDNEQFF. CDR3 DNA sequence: TGTGCCTGGAGTTTTGACGGAGACAATGAGCAGTTCTTC.